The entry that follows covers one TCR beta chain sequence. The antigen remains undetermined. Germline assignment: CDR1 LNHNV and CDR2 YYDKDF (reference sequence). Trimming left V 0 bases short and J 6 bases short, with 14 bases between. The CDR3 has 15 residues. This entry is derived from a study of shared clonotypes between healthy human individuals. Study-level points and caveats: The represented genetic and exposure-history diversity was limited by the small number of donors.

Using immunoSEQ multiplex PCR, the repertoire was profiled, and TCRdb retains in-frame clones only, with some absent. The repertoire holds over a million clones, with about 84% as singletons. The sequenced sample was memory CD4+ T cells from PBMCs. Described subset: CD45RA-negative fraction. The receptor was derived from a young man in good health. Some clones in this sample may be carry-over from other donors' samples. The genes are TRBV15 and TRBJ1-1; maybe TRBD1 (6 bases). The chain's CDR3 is CATSRDPGGWSEAFF. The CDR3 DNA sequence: TGTGCCACCAGCAGAGATCCCGGGGGCTGGTCTGAAGCTTTCTTT.